These T cell receptor beta chains were read from a single sample in a study of T cell repertoires in cytomegalovirus infection. TCRdb used MiXCR to reprocess the reads, holding one entry per CDR3 protein. This table has about 140,000 distinct CDR3 sequences, 5.5% to 7% appearing once. Sample: PBMCs. The source is a human donor in good health (CMV status not recorded). Some clones in this sample may be carry-over from other donors' samples. CDR3s include the opening cysteine and the closing phenylalanine or tryptophan. The D gene is left open where the match is weak. Some rows have no size entry. The others give once, few or many, or a class for an expanded clone.

-	TRBV9	TRBD1	TRBJ1-6	CASSPRDREDSPLHF	TGTGCCAGCAGCCCGCGGGACAGGGAAGATTCACCCCTCCACTTT
-	TRBV7-2	TRBD1	TRBJ2-5	CASSLVGTGGAGETQYF	TGTGCCAGCAGCTTAGTGGGGACAGGGGGCGCAGGGGAGACCCAGTACTTC
few	TRBV7-8	-	TRBJ1-3	CASSLGDTGNTIYF	TGTGCCAGCAGCTTAGGGGACACGGGGAACACCATATATTTT
many	TRBV6-1	-	TRBJ2-7	CASRPPLRAKGYEQYF	TGTGCCAGCAGACCCCCCCTGCGCGCAAAGGGCTACGAGCAGTACTTC
many	TRBV7-9	TRBD2	TRBJ2-5	CASSYGGGKETQYF	TGTGCCAGCAGCTATGGGGGGGGAAAAGAGACCCAGTACTTC
-	TRBV7-9	TRBD2	TRBJ2-1	CASSLFLLAVGNEQFF	TGTGCCAGCAGCTTATTCCTACTAGCGGTCGGCAATGAGCAGTTCTTC
many	TRBV7-2	-	TRBJ2-1	CASSLGSGAGYNEQFF	TGTGCCAGCAGCTTAGGATCCGGGGCTGGTTACAATGAGCAGTTCTTC
few	TRBV19	-	TRBJ2-5	CASSIRVYPQETQYF	TGTGCCAGTAGTATTCGGGTCTACCCCCAAGAGACCCAGTACTTC
many	TRBV7-9	-	TRBJ1-3	CASSSSQGIPGNTIYF	TGTGCCAGCAGCTCCTCTCAGGGGATCCCTGGAAACACCATATATTTT
few	TRBV20-1	-	TRBJ2-1	CSARGGFYNEQFF	TGCAGTGCTAGAGGGGGGTTCTACAATGAGCAGTTCTTC
-	TRBV6-5	-	TRBJ2-1	CASSYAEVSNEQFF	TGTGCCAGCAGTTACGCAGAAGTCAGCAATGAGCAGTTCTTC
many	TRBV19	TRBD1	TRBJ1-5	CASTLDRGKQPQHF	TGTGCCAGTACCTTAGACAGGGGCAAACAGCCCCAGCATTTT
many	TRBV7-2	-	TRBJ2-7	CASSTGTPGYEQYF	TGTGCCAGCAGCACCGGGACACCGGGCTACGAGCAGTACTTC
few	TRBV20-1	-	TRBJ1-1	CSAREGGTAFF	TGCAGTGCTAGGGAGGGGGGTACGGCTTTCTTT
few	TRBV29-1	-	TRBJ2-6	CSVGDSLPSGANVLTF	TGCAGCGTTGGCGACAGCCTGCCTTCTGGGGCCAACGTCCTGACTTTC
-	TRBV7-9	-	TRBJ2-7	CASSFFQGYEQYF	TGTGCCAGCAGCTTTTTTCAGGGCTACGAGCAGTACTTC
-	TRBV5-6	-	TRBJ1-1	CASSLFGGSAGEAFF	TGTGCCAGCAGCTTGTTTGGGGGGTCGGCCGGCGAAGCTTTCTTT
many	TRBV7-9	TRBD1	TRBJ1-3	CASTLRGTGGNTIYF	TGTGCCAGCACCCTGAGAGGGACAGGAGGAAACACCATATATTTT
many	TRBV6-6	-	TRBJ1-1	CASTQDAVFF	TGTGCCAGCACCCAGGACGCCGTTTTCTTT
-	TRBV27	-	TRBJ2-2	CASSSNYVTGELFF	TGTGCCAGCAGTTCCAATTATGTCACCGGGGAGCTGTTTTTT
-	TRBV29-1	-	TRBJ2-5	CSVGTGETQYF	TGCAGCGTTGGAACAGGGGAGACCCAGTACTTC
-	TRBV7-9	TRBD1	TRBJ2-7	CASGQGSNEQYF	TGTGCCAGCGGACAGGGGAGCAACGAGCAGTACTTC
many	TRBV11-2	-	TRBJ2-7	CASSSTGGTMSEQYF	TGTGCCAGCAGCTCCACGGGGGGCACCATGAGCGAGCAGTACTTC
many	TRBV7-2	-	TRBJ2-7	CASSLARTRGASSYEQYF	TGTGCCAGCAGCTTAGCGAGGACCCGCGGGGCAAGCTCCTACGAGCAGTACTTC
-	TRBV7-9	-	TRBJ2-3	CASSPDLPTDTQYF	TGTGCCAGCAGCCCCGATCTCCCCACAGATACGCAGTATTTT
many	TRBV20-1	TRBD1	TRBJ1-6	CSFAGQGALNSPLHF	TGCAGCTTCGCCGGGCAGGGGGCGCTTAATTCACCCCTCCACTTT
many	TRBV5-6	-	TRBJ2-6	CASSSYSSGANVLTF	TGTGCCAGCAGTTCCTACAGTTCTGGGGCCAACGTCCTGACTTTC
many	TRBV7-6	TRBD1	TRBJ1-4	CASSTLRDRNEKLFF	TGTGCCAGCAGTACCCTCCGGGACAGAAATGAAAAACTGTTTTTT
many	TRBV29-1	TRBD1	TRBJ2-6	CSVFTRDSPLRGANVLTF	TGCAGCGTGTTTACCCGGGACAGCCCCCTTCGGGGGGCCAACGTCCTGACTTTC
many	TRBV7-2	-	TRBJ1-1	CASSLGGTLAFF	TGTGCCAGCAGCTTAGGTGGGACACTAGCTTTCTTT
many	TRBV7-8	-	TRBJ1-2	CASSSDRGEGSYGYTF	TGTGCCAGCAGCTCCGACCGGGGGGAAGGGAGCTATGGCTACACCTTC
-	TRBV12-3/TRBV12-4	TRBD1	TRBJ1-6	CASSWGQEFNSPLHF	TGTGCCAGCAGTTGGGGACAGGAATTTAATTCACCCCTCCACTTT
many	TRBV7-9	-	TRBJ2-7	CASSSTRVLLSYEQYF	TGTGCCAGCAGCTCCACAAGAGTACTTCTCTCCTACGAGCAGTACTTC
many	TRBV5-1	-	TRBJ2-1	CASSLGGHEQFF	TGCGCCAGCAGCTTGGGGGGGCATGAGCAGTTCTTC
many	TRBV29-1	TRBD1	TRBJ1-3	CSASGTGGNTIYF	TGCAGCGCGTCCGGGACAGGGGGAAACACCATATATTTT
many	TRBV7-2	TRBD1	TRBJ2-2	CASSLARGQGLVTGELFF	TGTGCCAGCAGCTTAGCGAGAGGACAGGGGCTAGTCACCGGGGAGCTGTTTTTT
many	TRBV4-2	-	TRBJ2-5	CASSQHTVQETQYF	TGTGCCAGCAGCCAACATACCGTACAAGAGACCCAGTACTTC
many	TRBV19	TRBD1	TRBJ1-2	CASSTSAGTGVGYTF	TGTGCCAGTAGTACTTCCGCCGGGACAGGGGTTGGCTACACCTTC
many	TRBV7-2	-	TRBJ2-3	CASSLAPSGTTQYF	TGTGCCAGCAGCTTGGCACCCTCCGGGACTACGCAGTATTTT
-	TRBV12-3/TRBV12-4	-	TRBJ1-5	CASSLYVDSNQPQHF	TGTGCCAGCAGTTTATATGTTGATAGCAATCAGCCCCAGCATTTT